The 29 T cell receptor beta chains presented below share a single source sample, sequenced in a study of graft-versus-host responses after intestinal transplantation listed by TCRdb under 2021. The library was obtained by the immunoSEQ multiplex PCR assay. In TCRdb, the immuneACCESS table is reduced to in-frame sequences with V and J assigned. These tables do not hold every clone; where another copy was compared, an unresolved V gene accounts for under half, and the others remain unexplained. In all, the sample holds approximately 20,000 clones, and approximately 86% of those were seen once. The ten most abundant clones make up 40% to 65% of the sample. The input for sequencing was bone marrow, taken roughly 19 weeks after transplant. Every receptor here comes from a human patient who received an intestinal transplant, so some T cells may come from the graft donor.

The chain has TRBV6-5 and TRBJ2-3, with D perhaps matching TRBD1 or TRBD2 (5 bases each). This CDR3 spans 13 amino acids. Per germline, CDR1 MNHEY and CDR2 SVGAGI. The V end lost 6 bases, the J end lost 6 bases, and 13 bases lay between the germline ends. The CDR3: CASSDSGQDTQYF. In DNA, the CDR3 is TGTGCCAGCAGCGACAGCGGTCAGGATACGCAGTATTTT.

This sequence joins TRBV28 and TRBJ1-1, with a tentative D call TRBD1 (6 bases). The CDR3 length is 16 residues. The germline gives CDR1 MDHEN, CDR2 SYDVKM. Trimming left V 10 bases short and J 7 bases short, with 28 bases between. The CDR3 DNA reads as TGTGCCACCGGACTCTTCCCAGGGGCGTCTTTGTATGAAGCTTTCTTT. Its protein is CATGLFPGASLYEAFF.

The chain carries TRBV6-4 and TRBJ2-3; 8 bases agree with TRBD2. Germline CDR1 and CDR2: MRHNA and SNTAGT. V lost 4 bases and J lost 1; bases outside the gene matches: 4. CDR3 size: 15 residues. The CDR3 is CASSVGAGGTDTQYF. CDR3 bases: TGTGCCAGCAGTGTTGGAGCGGGAGGCACAGATACGCAGTATTTT.

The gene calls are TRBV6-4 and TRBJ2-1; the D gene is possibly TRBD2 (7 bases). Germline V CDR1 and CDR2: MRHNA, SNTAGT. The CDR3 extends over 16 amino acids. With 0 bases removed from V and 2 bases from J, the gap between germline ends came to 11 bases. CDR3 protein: CASSDSPGGPYNEQFF. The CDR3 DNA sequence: TGTGCCAGCAGTGACTCGCCGGGGGGCCCCTACAATGAGCAGTTCTTC.

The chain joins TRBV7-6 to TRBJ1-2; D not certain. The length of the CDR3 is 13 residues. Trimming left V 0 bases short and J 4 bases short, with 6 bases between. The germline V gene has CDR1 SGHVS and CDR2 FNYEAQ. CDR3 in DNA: TGTGCCAGCAGCTTAGCGGCAGGCTATGGCTACACCTTC. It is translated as CASSLAAGYGYTF.

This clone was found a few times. The CDR3 reads CASSYGCGGTPLKYF. Here the CDR3 DNA reads TGTGCCAGCAGTTACGGGTGTGGGGGGACCCCTCTAAAGTACTTC. The V call is TRBV6-5, the J call TRBJ2-7; TRBD2 might be the D (6 bases). CDR3 length: 15 amino acids. V was shortened by 2 bases and J by 11 bases, with 22 bases between the two germline ends. Per the germline V gene, CDR1 is MNHEY and CDR2 is SVGAGI.

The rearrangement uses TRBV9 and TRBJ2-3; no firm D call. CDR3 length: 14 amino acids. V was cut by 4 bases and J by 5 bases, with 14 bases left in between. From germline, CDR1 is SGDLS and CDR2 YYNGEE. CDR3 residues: CASSPRSDGDTQYF. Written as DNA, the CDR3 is TGTGCCAGCAGCCCCCGAAGTGACGGAGATACGCAGTATTTT.

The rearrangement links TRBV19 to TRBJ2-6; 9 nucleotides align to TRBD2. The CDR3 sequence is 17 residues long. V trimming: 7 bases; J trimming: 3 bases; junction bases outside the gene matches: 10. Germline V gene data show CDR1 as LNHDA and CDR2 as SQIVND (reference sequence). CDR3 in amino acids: CASKPGLAVFGANVLTF. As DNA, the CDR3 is TGTGCCAGTAAACCGGGACTAGCAGTGTTTGGGGCCAACGTCCTGACTTTC. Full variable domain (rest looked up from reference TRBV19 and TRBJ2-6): DGGITQSPKYLFRKEGQNVTLSCEQNLNHDAMYWYRQDPGQGLRLIYYSQIVNDFQKGDIAEGYSVSREKKESFPLTVTSAQKNPTAFYLCASKPGLAVFGANVLTFGAGSRLTVL.

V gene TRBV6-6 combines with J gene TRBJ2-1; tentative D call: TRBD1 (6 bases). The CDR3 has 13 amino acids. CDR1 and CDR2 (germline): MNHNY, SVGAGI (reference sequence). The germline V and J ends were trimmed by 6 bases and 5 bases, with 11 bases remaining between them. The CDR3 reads CASRGGQNNEQFF. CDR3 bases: TGTGCCAGCAGGGGCGGACAGAACAATGAGCAGTTCTTC.

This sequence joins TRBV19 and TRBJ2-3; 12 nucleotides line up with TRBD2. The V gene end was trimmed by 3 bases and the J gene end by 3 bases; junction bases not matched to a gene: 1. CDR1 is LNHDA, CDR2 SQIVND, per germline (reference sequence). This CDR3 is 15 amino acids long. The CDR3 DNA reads TGTGCCAGTAGTATGGGGACTAGCGGGACAGATACGCAGTATTTT. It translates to CASSMGTSGTDTQYF.

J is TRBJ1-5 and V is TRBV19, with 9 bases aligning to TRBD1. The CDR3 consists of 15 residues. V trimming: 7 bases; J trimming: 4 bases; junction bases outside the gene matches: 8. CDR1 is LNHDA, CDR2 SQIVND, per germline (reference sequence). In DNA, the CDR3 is TGTGCCAGTAACCTACAGGGGGCGGGAAATCAGCCCCAGCATTTT. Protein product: CASNLQGAGNQPQHF.

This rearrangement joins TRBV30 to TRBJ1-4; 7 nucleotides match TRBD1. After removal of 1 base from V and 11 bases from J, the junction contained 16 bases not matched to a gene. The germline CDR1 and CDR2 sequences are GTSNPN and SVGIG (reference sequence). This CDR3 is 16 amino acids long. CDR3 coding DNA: TGTGCCTGGAGTGGAAGTATTGCGGGACAGCGTACCAAACTGTTTTTT. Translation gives CAWSGSIAGQRTKLFF.

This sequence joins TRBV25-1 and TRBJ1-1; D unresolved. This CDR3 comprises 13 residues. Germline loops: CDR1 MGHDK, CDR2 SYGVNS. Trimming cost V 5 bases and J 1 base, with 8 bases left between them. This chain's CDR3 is CASSFPGNTEAFF. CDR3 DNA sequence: TGTGCCAGCAGTTTTCCCGGGAACACTGAAGCTTTCTTT.

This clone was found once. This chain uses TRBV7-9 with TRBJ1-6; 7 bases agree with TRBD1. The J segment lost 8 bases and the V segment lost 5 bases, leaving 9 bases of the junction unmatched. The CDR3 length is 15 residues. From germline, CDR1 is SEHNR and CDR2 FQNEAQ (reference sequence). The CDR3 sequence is CASSGTGARYSPLHF. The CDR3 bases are TGTGCCAGCAGCGGAACAGGGGCGCGGTATTCACCCCTCCACTTT.

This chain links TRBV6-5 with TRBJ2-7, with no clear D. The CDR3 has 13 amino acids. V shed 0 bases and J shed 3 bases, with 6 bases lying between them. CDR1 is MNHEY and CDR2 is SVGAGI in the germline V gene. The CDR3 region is CASSYSPDYEQYF. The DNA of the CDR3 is TGTGCCAGCAGTTACTCGCCGGACTACGAGCAGTACTTC.

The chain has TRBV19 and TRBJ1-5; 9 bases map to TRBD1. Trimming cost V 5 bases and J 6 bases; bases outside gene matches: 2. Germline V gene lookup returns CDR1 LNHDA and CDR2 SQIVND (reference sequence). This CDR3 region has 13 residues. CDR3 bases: TGTGCCAGTAGTGGGACAGGGTTTCAGCCCCAGCATTTT. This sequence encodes CASSGTGFQPQHF.

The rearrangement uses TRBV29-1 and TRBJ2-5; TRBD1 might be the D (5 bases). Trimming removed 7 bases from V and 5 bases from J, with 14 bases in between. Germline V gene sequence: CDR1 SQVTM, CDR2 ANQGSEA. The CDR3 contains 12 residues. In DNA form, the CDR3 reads TGCAGCGCCGCCGGGTGGGGCGAGACCCAGTACTTC. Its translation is CSAAGWGETQYF.

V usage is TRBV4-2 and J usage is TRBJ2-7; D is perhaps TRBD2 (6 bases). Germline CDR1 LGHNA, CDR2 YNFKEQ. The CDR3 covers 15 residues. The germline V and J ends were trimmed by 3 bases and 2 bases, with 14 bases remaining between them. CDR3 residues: CASSQDHSGTYEQYF. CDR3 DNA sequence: TGTGCCAGCAGCCAGGACCATAGCGGAACCTACGAGCAGTACTTC.

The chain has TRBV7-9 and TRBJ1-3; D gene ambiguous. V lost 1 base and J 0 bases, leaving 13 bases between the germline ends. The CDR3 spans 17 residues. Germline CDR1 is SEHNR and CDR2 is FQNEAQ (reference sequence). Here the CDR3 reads CASSLGSDIDSGNTIYF. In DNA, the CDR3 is TGTGCCAGCAGCTTAGGCTCCGATATCGACTCTGGAAACACCATATATTTT.

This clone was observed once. Here the CDR3 reads CSVEGGRGYYGYTF. CDR3 coding DNA: TGCAGCGTTGAAGGGGGCCGGGGTTACTATGGCTACACCTTC. The V gene is TRBV29-1, the J gene TRBJ1-2; D may be TRBD1 (5 bases). In germline, CDR1 is SQVTM, CDR2 ANQGSEA. V was trimmed by 1 base and J by 3 bases, leaving 12 bases between them. The CDR3 sequence is 14 residues long.

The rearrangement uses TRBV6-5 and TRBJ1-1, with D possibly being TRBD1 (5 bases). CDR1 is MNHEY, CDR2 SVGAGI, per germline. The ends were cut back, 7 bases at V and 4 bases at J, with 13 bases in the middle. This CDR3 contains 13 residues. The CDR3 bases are TGTGCCAGCACCCAACCAGGGTTCACTGAAGCTTTCTTT. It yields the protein CASTQPGFTEAFF.

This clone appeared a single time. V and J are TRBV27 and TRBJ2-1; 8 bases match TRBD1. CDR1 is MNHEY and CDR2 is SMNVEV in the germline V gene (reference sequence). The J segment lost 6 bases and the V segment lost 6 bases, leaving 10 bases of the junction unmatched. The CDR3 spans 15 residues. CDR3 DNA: TGTGCCAGCAGACCTTTGACAGGGGTGCCCAATGAGCAGTTCTTC. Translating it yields CASRPLTGVPNEQFF.

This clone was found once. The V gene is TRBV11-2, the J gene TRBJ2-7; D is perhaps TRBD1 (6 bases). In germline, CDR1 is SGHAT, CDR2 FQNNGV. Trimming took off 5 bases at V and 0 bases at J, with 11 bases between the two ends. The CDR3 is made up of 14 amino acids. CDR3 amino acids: CASSDGTLSYEQYF. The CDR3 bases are TGTGCCAGCAGCGACGGGACACTCTCCTACGAGCAGTACTTC. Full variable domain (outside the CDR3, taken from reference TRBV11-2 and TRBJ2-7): EAGVAQSPRYKIIEKRQSVAFWCNPISGHATLYWYQQILGQGPKLLIQFQNNGVVDDSQLPKDRFSAERLKGVDSTLKIQPAKLEDSAVYLCASSDGTLSYEQYFGPGTRLTVT.

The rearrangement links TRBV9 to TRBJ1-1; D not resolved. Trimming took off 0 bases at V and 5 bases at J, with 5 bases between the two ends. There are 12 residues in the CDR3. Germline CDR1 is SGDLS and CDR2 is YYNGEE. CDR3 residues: CASSVGGTEAFF. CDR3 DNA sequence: TGTGCCAGCAGCGTAGGAGGGACTGAAGCTTTCTTT.

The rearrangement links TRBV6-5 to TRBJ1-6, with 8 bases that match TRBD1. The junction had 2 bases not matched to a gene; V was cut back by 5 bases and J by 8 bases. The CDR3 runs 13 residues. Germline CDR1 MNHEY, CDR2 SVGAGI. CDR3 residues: CASSQDRDSPLHF. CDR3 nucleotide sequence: TGTGCCAGCAGTCAGGACAGGGATTCACCCCTCCACTTT.

CDR3 sequence (DNA): TGTGCCAGCAGCCAGATGAACACTGAAGCTTTCTTT. Translation gives CASSQMNTEAFF. This chain joins TRBV4-2 and TRBJ1-1, with D hard to call. Trimming left V 3 bases short and J 0 bases short, with 2 bases between. Germline lookup yields CDR1 LGHNA and CDR2 YNFKEQ. CDR3 length: 12 amino acids.

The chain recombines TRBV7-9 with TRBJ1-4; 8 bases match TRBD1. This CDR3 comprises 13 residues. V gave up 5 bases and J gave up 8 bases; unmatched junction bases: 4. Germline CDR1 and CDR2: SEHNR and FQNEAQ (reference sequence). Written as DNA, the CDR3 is TGTGCCAGCAGCCCACAGGGGGGCGAAAAACTGTTTTTT. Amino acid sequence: CASSPQGGEKLFF. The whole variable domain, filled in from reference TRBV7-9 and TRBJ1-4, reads DTGVSQNPRHKITKRGQNVTFRCDPISEHNRLYWYRQTLGQGPEFLTYFQNEAQLEKSRLLSDRFSAERPKGSFSTLEIQRTEQGDSAMYLCASSPQGGEKLFFGSGTQLSVL.

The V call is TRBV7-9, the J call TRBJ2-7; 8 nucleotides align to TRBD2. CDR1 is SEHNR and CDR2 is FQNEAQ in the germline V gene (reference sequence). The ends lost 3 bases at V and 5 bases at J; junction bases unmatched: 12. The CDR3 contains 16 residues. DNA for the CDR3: TGTGCCAGCAGCTTCCCCGGGGGGGGCGATAAAAACGAGCAGTACTTC. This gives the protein CASSFPGGGDKNEQYF.

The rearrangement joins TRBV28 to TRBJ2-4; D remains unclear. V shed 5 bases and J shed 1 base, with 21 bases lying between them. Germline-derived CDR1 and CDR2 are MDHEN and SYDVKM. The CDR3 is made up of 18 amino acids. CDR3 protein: CASSTSYRVVAAKNIQYF. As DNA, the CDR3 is TGTGCCAGCAGTACCTCCTATCGGGTAGTTGCTGCCAAAAACATTCAGTACTTC.